The present entry profiles one TCR beta chain with its context. Its matching antigen is unknown. Germline-derived CDR1 and CDR2 are MGHDK and SYGVNS. CDR3 length: 14 amino acids. The trim removed 5 bases at V and 1 base at J, leaving 2 bases unmatched. This sample is part of a study of T cell repertoires in cytomegalovirus infection. Overall study: Matching HLA type and CMV infection were both indicated by public TCR beta signatures.

TCRdb reprocessed the reads via MiXCR and lists one record per CDR3 protein. The data show around 120,000 distinct CDR3 sequences, roughly a quarter seen once. Study findings and constraints: Across the ex vivo response, the dominant clonotypes were HLA-C-restricted CMV-specific TCR beta clonotypes.

The source is a human donor in good health (CMV status not recorded). Some clones in this sample may be carry-over from other donors' samples. The chain couples TRBV25-1 to TRBJ2-3; 8 nucleotides agree with TRBD2. The sample comprised PBMCs, sequenced either directly or after in vitro stimulation (not recorded which). The CDR3 DNA sequence: TGTGCCAGCAGTTATAGCGGGGGCACAGATACGCAGTATTTT. Translation: CASSYSGGTDTQYF. Combining the CDR3 with reference TRBV25-1 and TRBJ2-3 gives the whole variable domain EADIYQTPRYLVIGTGKKITLECSQTMGHDKMYWYQQDPGMELHLIHYSYGVNSTEKGDLSSESTVSRIRTEHFPLTLESARPSHTSQYLCASSYSGGTDTQYFGPGTRLTVL.